What follows are 30 T cell receptor beta chains derived from one specimen sequenced in a study of post-analysis software for immune sequencing data. Built from TCR beta cDNA, the libraries had unique molecular identifiers in them. TCRdb fed the PCR reads into MiXCR, producing one record per CDR3 protein. The sample has about 800,000 distinct CDR3 sequences, 30% seen once. The antigens for these receptors are not known. Study outcomes and limitations: Compared with controls, patients had more of about five TRBV segments, including TRBV5-6, TRBV5-1 and TRBV20-1.

Specimen: blood. The receptors derive from a girl under 18 with multiple sclerosis.

The chain links TRBV5-6 to TRBJ2-5; tentatively, D is TRBD1 or TRBD2 (5 bases each). Near its end, the DNA agrees better with TRBJ2-7, so the J call may be wrong. Germline CDR1 is SGHDT and CDR2 is YYEEEE. The CDR3 has 16 residues. CDR3 in amino acids: CASSLWTRGDPYEQYF. In DNA, the CDR3 is TGTGCCAGCAGCTTGTGGACAAGAGGGGACCCCTACGAGCAGTACTTC.

Many counts were recorded for this clonotype. Germline is not matched at one junction end, which may reflect a read error. The chain joins TRBV5-1 to TRBJ2-5; 13 bases are a match to TRBD2. CDR1 is SGHRS, CDR2 YFSETQ, per germline. The CDR3 sequence is 15 residues long. The CDR3 region is CASSLGLAGEETQYF. DNA of the CDR3: TGTGCCAGCAGCCTAGGACTAGCGGGGGAAGAGACCCAGTACTTC.

The V gene is TRBV28, the J gene TRBJ2-7, with 10 nucleotides matching TRBD2. The length of the CDR3 is 13 residues. Germline lookup yields CDR1 MDHEN and CDR2 SYDVKM. Trimming took 7 bases from V and 3 from J; bases not matched to a gene: 3. The CDR3 is CASIAGGFYEQYF. The CDR3 DNA follows: TGTGCCAGCATAGCGGGAGGTTTCTACGAGCAGTACTTC.

This clonotype occurred a few times. The chain has TRBV11-3 and TRBJ2-3; tentative D call: TRBD2 (5 bases). Germline V gene data show CDR1 as SGHNT and CDR2 as YENEEA. The CDR3 runs to 15 residues. Trimming cost V 5 bases and J 6 bases, with 18 bases left between them. CDR3 sequence: CASSAEGTLPDTQYF. CDR3 DNA sequence: TGTGCCAGCAGCGCCGAGGGTACTCTCCCGGATACGCAGTATTTT.

The table lists this clonotype with a few counts. At one end the junction does not follow the germline gene, possibly because of a read error. The chain combines TRBV27 with TRBJ1-2; a weak D match, TRBD1 (5 bases). CDR1 and CDR2 from the germline V gene are MNHEY and SMNVEV (reference sequence). The length of the CDR3 is 18 residues. The CDR3 DNA reads TGTGCCAGCCGGCGGGGTAGGGACGGAGTCACCAAGACGTATGGCTGCACCTTC. Residues: CASRRGRDGVTKTYGCTF.

This clonotype has more than one count but fewer than ten. The chain combines TRBV10-3 with TRBJ2-3, with 9 nucleotides matching TRBD2. Germline V gene data show CDR1 as ENHRY and CDR2 as SYGVKD. V trimming: 6 bases; J trimming: 1 base; junction bases outside the gene matches: 2. CDR3 size: 14 residues. The CDR3 DNA sequence: TGTGCCATCAGGGGACTAGCAGGCACAGATACGCAGTATTTT. Translation: CAIRGLAGTDTQYF.

The chain is built from TRBV4-3 and TRBJ1-1, with D perhaps matching TRBD1 (6 bases). The germline V gene encodes CDR1 LGHNA and CDR2 YSLEER. Trimming took off 0 bases at V and 4 bases at J, with 15 bases between the two ends. This CDR3 is built from 16 residues. The DNA of the CDR3 is TGCGCCAGCAGCCAAGATCCTGGGGGCCGAGGCACTGAAGCTTTCTTT. Translation gives CASSQDPGGRGTEAFF.

For the CDR3, the DNA is TGTGCCAGCAGCTCCAACTGGGGCAGGATGGGTTCACCCCTCCACTTT. It specifies CASSSNWGRMGSPLHF. V gene TRBV5-6 combines with J gene TRBJ1-6; D may be TRBD1 (5 bases). CDR1 SGHDT and CDR2 YYEEEE come from the germline V gene. Trimming took 3 bases from V and 9 from J, leaving 19 bases between them. This CDR3 is 16 amino acids long. Variable domain in full (rest from reference TRBV5-6 and TRBJ1-6): DAGVTQSPTHLIKTRGQQVTLRCSPKSGHDTVSWYQQALGQGPQFIFQYYEEEERQRGNFPDRFSGHQFPNYSSELNVNALLLGDSALYLCASSSNWGRMGSPLHFGNGTRLTVT.

This clonotype was seen only a few times. The CDR3: CASSRTGGRQPQHF. CDR3 in DNA: TGTGCCAGCAGCCGCACGGGGGGCCGTCAGCCCCAGCATTTT. The J gene is TRBJ1-5, the V gene TRBV6-5; D perhaps matches TRBD1 (6 bases). V lost 6 bases and J lost 6, with 15 bases in between. Germline CDR1 MNHEY, CDR2 SVGAGI. The CDR3 is 14 residues long.

The chain employs TRBV29-1 and TRBJ2-3; 12 bases fit TRBD2. The CDR3 extends over 18 amino acids. In germline, CDR1 is SQVTM, CDR2 ANQGSEA. V was pared by 6 bases and J by 4 bases, with 17 bases of the junction left unmatched. This CDR3 is CSVATDLTSGGPPDTQYF. DNA for the CDR3: TGCAGCGTCGCGACCGACCTAACTAGCGGGGGGCCGCCAGATACGCAGTATTTT.

This clonotype has only a few counts. V and J are TRBV6-2 or TRBV6-3 and TRBJ1-5, with TRBD1 as a possible D gene (5 bases). The CDR3 has 14 amino acids. Germline CDR1 MNHEY, CDR2 SVGEGT. The germline V and J ends were trimmed by 2 bases and 5 bases, with 10 bases remaining between them. The CDR3 sequence is CASSYGGAYQPQHF. The CDR3 DNA reads TGTGCCAGCAGTTACGGTGGGGCATATCAGCCCCAGCATTTT.

This chain joins TRBV4-3 and TRBJ1-1; a weak D match, TRBD1 (6 bases). There are 16 residues in the CDR3. V was clipped by 1 base and J by 5 bases, with 17 bases between them. Germline V gene sequence: CDR1 LGHNA, CDR2 YSLEER. The CDR3 DNA is TGCGCCAGCAGCCAAGGAATTGCCAGGGGACGGACTGAAGCTTTCTTT. Protein sequence: CASSQGIARGRTEAFF.

V gene TRBV20-1 combines with J gene TRBJ2-1; tentative D call: TRBD2 (5 bases). V lost 0 bases and J 3 bases, leaving 9 bases between the germline ends. Germline V lookup: CDR1 DFQATT, CDR2 SNEGSKA (reference sequence). The CDR3 sequence is 14 residues long. The DNA of the CDR3 is TGCAGTGCTAGAGATCTTCGGGGCTACAATGAGCAGTTCTTC. The encoded protein is CSARDLRGYNEQFF.

The rearrangement joins TRBV20-1 to TRBJ2-7, with a weak D call TRBD2 (6 bases). The germline CDR1 and CDR2 sequences are DFQATT and SNEGSKA (reference sequence). There are 13 residues in the CDR3. V gave up 3 bases and J gave up 3 bases, with 12 bases separating them. The CDR3 nucleotides are TGCAGTGCTAGGCGGGGACTGAACTACGAGCAGTACTTC. Protein product: CSARRGLNYEQYF.

This chain connects TRBV2 to TRBJ2-7, with 11 nucleotides matching TRBD2. CDR3 length: 15 amino acids. Trimming removed 3 bases from V and 1 base from J; junction bases left unmatched: 2. CDR1 and CDR2 from the germline V gene are SNHLY and FYNNEI. The CDR3 region has the DNA TGTGCCAGCAGTGAGGGACTAGCGGCATCCTACGAGCAGTACTTC. It translates to CASSEGLAASYEQYF.

Concerning this clonotype itself: Being one base from a much bigger clone, this may be a read error. The CDR3 protein is CSAWGTWGSEQYF. The CDR3 DNA is TGCAGCGCGTGGGGGACTTGGGGGTCTGAGCAGTACTTC. The chain has TRBV29-1 and TRBJ2-5, with D perhaps TRBD2 (6 bases). Germline CDR1 SQVTM, CDR2 ANQGSEA. The germline V and J ends were trimmed by 7 bases and 11 bases, with 23 bases remaining between them. The CDR3 spans 13 residues.

The V gene is TRBV4-2, the J gene TRBJ2-3; no firm D call. The CDR3 consists of 17 residues. CDR1 is LGHNA, CDR2 YNFKEQ, per germline. Trimming removed 0 bases from V and 1 base from J, with 14 bases in between. The CDR3 coding sequence is TGTGCCAGCAGCCAAGAATCGGCTTTTTTAGGCACAGATACGCAGTATTTT. This encodes CASSQESAFLGTDTQYF.

CDR3 region: CSVEGRTGRTEAFF. The CDR3 DNA reads TGCAGCGTTGAAGGTAGAACGGGGCGCACTGAAGCTTTCTTT. The chain couples TRBV29-1 to TRBJ1-1, with D perhaps matching TRBD1 (5 bases). Germline CDR1 is SQVTM and CDR2 is ANQGSEA. The V end lost 1 base, the J end lost 4 bases, and 13 bases lay between the germline ends. The CDR3 runs to 14 residues.

The chain uses TRBV11-2 and TRBJ2-1; 10 bases line up with TRBD1. The V segment lost 2 bases and the J segment 7 bases; nucleotides outside the gene matches: 8. The germline V gene encodes CDR1 SGHAT and CDR2 FQNNGV. The CDR3 covers 16 residues. CDR3 nucleotides: TGTGCCAGCAGCTTAAGTTTAGGACAGGGGGGGAATGAGCAGTTCTTC. This sequence encodes CASSLSLGQGGNEQFF. Using reference TRBV11-2 and TRBJ2-1 for the parts outside the CDR3, the full variable domain is EAGVAQSPRYKIIEKRQSVAFWCNPISGHATLYWYQQILGQGPKLLIQFQNNGVVDDSQLPKDRFSAERLKGVDSTLKIQPAKLEDSAVYLCASSLSLGQGGNEQFFGPGTRLTVL.

This chain connects TRBV12-3 or TRBV12-4 to TRBJ2-2; 12 nucleotides match TRBD2. The CDR3 contains 18 residues. With 6 bases clipped from V and 7 bases from J, the junction kept 15 bases outside the gene matches. CDR3 in DNA: TGTGCCAGCAGAACCCCGATTCTAGCGGGAGGGCCCGGCGGGGAGCTGTTTTTT. Its protein product is CASRTPILAGGPGGELFF.

This clonotype was seen many times. The chain has TRBV29-1 and TRBJ2-7; 8 bases are shared with TRBD1. This CDR3 contains 14 residues. The V gene end was trimmed by 2 bases and the J gene end by 0 bases; junction bases not matched to a gene: 3. Per the germline V gene, CDR1 is SQVTM and CDR2 is ANQGSEA. The CDR3 nucleotides read TGCAGCGTTGAAAGGGGACAGGACTCCTACGAGCAGTACTTC. Amino acids: CSVERGQDSYEQYF.

This clonotype was observed a few times. The chain combines TRBV5-1 with TRBJ2-3; the D gene is possibly TRBD1 (5 bases). The CDR3 loop spans 19 amino acids. Germline V lookup: CDR1 SGHRS, CDR2 YFSETQ. Trimming pared 4 bases from V and 2 bases from J, leaving 26 bases between. This CDR3 reads CASSIPKYPDSDDTDTQYF. DNA for the CDR3: TGCGCCAGCAGCATACCTAAATACCCAGACAGCGACGACACAGATACGCAGTATTTT. Complete variable domain (other parts from reference TRBV5-1 and TRBJ2-3): KAGVTQTPRYLIKTRGQQVTLSCSPISGHRSVSWYQQTPGQGLQFLFEYFSETQRNKGNFPGRFSGRQFSNSRSEMNVSTLELGDSALYLCASSIPKYPDSDDTDTQYFGPGTRLTVL.

The gene calls are TRBV5-1 and TRBJ1-2; D is unclear. The germline V and J ends were trimmed by 3 bases and 4 bases, with 19 bases remaining between them. The germline CDR1 and CDR2 sequences are SGHRS and YFSETQ. The CDR3 covers 16 residues. The CDR3 is CASSSLGRAFGYGYTF. CDR3 sequence (DNA): TGCGCCAGCAGCTCCCTAGGACGGGCTTTTGGCTATGGCTACACCTTC.

This chain uses TRBV20-1 with TRBJ2-1, with 10 bases matching TRBD2. Germline V lookup: CDR1 DFQATT, CDR2 SNEGSKA (reference sequence). The CDR3 contains 15 residues. J gave up 3 bases and V 3 bases, and 5 bases lay outside the gene matches. The CDR3 DNA reads as TGCAGTGCTAGGGCACTAGCGGGGCTCTACAATGAGCAGTTCTTC. Protein: CSARALAGLYNEQFF.

This clonotype appeared once. This chain uses TRBV24-1 with TRBJ2-2; D gene uncertain. Trimming took off 4 bases at V and 3 bases at J, with 11 bases between the two ends. Germline lookup yields CDR1 KGHDR and CDR2 SFDVKD. This CDR3 spans 15 amino acids. The DNA for the CDR3 is TGTGCCACCAGTGACGCGGACCGAGACACCGGGGAGCTGTTTTTT. Amino acid sequence: CATSDADRDTGELFF.

The chain combines TRBV7-2 with TRBJ2-3; 11 bases are a match to TRBD2. V trimming: 5 bases; J trimming: 6 bases; junction bases outside the gene matches: 4. CDR3 length: 14 residues. The V gene's germline CDR1 is SGHTA and CDR2 FQGNSA. The CDR3 coding sequence is TGTGCCAGCAGCCTACTAGCGGGAGAGGATACGCAGTATTTT. This encodes CASSLLAGEDTQYF. Together with reference TRBV7-2 and TRBJ2-3, the CDR3 gives the full variable domain: GAGVSQSPSNKVTEKGKDVELRCDPISGHTALYWYRQSLGQGLEFLIYFQGNSAPDKSGLPSDRFSAERTGGSVSTLTIQRTQQEDSAVYLCASSLLAGEDTQYFGPGTRLTVL.

This clonotype was seen more than once but under ten times. The rearrangement joins TRBV27 to TRBJ2-1; D is perhaps TRBD1 or TRBD2 (6 bases each). Trimming took 2 bases from V and 4 from J, leaving 12 bases between them. Germline V CDR1 and CDR2: MNHEY, SMNVEV (reference sequence). The CDR3 extends over 15 amino acids. As DNA, the CDR3 is TGTGCCAGCAGTTTAGGCAAGGGGGGTTACAATGAGCAGTTCTTC. This gives the protein CASSLGKGGYNEQFF.

The rearrangement uses TRBV7-9 and TRBJ2-1, with TRBD2 as a possible D gene (5 bases). This CDR3 spans 14 amino acids. Germline loops: CDR1 SEHNR, CDR2 FQNEAQ (reference sequence). The germline V and J ends were trimmed by 5 bases and 8 bases, with 16 bases remaining between them. The DNA for the CDR3 is TGTGCCAGCAGCCACCCGGGGTCTTGGGATGAGCAGTTCTTC. Translation: CASSHPGSWDEQFF.

The rearrangement links TRBV6-2 or TRBV6-3 to TRBJ2-3; TRBD2 might be the D (6 bases). The V and J ends lost 5 bases and 5 bases respectively, with 14 bases between them. The CDR3 is 14 residues long. CDR1 is MNHEY and CDR2 is SVGEGT in the germline V gene. Here the CDR3 DNA reads TGTGCCAGCAGTCAAGACACGGAGGGAGATACGCAGTATTTT. Translated, it gives CASSQDTEGDTQYF.

This chain joins TRBV20-1 and TRBJ1-5, with D unclear. The CDR3 runs to 11 residues. V gave up 2 bases and J gave up 3 bases, with 2 bases separating them. Germline V gene data show CDR1 as DFQATT and CDR2 as SNEGSKA (reference sequence). This CDR3 reads CSARSNQPQHF. Written as DNA, the CDR3 is TGCAGTGCTAGATCCAATCAGCCCCAGCATTTT.